This is a list of T cell receptor beta chains from one sample in a study of T cell repertoires in cytomegalovirus infection. TCRdb redid the calling of the reads with MiXCR, one entry per CDR3 protein. The sample includes around 450,000 distinct CDR3 sequences, roughly 30% of them seen just once. The specimen was PBMCs. These receptors originate from a human donor in good health (CMV status not recorded). Some clones in this sample may be carry-over from other donors' samples. Each CDR3 is given with its conserved first and last residue. Fields, in order: V gene, CDR3 protein.

>TRBV6-5
CASNNRGSNEKLFF
>TRBV7-6
CASSLGGPQEQYF
>TRBV2
CARGGGGPYNEQFF
>TRBV20-1
CSARDSINQPQHF
>TRBV6-1
CASAGGNTEAFF
>TRBV28
CASSLLASGPQENQYF
>TRBV19
CASSPVARGTTEAFF
>TRBV7-9
CASTPGQGADGRTDTQYF
>TRBV7-6
CASSLGSGINAGNTIYF
>TRBV29-1
CSVVSGGQETQYF
>TRBV7-2
CASSLRTGTGSSEQYF